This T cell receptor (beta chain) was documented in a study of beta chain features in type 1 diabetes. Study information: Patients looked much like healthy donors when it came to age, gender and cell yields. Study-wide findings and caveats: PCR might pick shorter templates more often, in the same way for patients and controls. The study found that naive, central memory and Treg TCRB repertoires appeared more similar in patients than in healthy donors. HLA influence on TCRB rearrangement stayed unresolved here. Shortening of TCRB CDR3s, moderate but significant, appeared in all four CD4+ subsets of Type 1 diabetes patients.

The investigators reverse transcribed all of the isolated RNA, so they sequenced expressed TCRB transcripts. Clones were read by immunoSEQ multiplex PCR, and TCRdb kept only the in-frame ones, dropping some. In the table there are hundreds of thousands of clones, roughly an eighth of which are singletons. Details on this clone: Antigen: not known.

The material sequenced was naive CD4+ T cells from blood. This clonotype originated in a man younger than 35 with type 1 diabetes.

The CDR3, as DNA: TGTGCCAGCAGCAGGGAGACAGTGAGCTCCTACGAGCAGTACTTC. Residues: CASSRETVSSYEQYF. V usage is TRBV6-6 and J usage is TRBJ2-7; tentatively, D is TRBD1 or TRBD2 (5 bases each). This CDR3 is built from 15 residues. V was cut by 6 bases and J by 0 bases, with 15 bases left in between. CDR1 MNHNY and CDR2 SVGAGI come from the germline V gene (reference sequence).